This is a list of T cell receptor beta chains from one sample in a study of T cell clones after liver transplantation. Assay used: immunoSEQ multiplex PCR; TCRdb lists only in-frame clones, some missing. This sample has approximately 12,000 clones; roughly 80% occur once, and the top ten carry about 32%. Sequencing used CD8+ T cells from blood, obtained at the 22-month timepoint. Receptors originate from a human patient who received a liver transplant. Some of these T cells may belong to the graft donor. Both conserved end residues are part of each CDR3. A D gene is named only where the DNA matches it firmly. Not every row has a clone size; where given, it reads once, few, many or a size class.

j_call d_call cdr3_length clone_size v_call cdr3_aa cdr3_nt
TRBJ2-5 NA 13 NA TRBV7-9 CASSLSGKETQYF TGTGCCAGCAGCCTTAGTGGGAAGGAGACCCAGTACTTC
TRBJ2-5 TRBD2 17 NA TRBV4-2 CASSQVASGGAEETQYF TGTGCCAGCAGCCAAGTGGCTAGCGGGGGGGCGGAGGAGACCCAGTACTTC
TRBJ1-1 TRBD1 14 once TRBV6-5 CASSETGGYTEAFF TGTGCCAGCAGCGAGACAGGGGGTTACACTGAAGCTTTCTTT
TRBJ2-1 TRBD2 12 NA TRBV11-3 CASSFSGSEQFF TGTGCCAGCAGCTTCAGCGGGAGTGAGCAGTTCTTC
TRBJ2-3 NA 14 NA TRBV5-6 CASSLRGSPDTQYF TGTGCCAGCAGCCTACGGGGGTCCCCAGATACGCAGTATTTT
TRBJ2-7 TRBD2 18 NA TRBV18 CASSPGLAGVIGPYEQYF TGTGCCAGCTCACCTGGACTAGCGGGAGTAATCGGCCCCTACGAGCAGTACTTC
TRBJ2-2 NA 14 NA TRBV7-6 CASSSAGALGELFF TGTGCCAGCAGCTCGGCCGGGGCCTTAGGGGAGCTGTTTTTT
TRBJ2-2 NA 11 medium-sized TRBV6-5 CASSYPGELFF TGTGCCAGCAGTTACCCCGGGGAGCTGTTTTTT
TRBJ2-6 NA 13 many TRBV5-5 CASSRTGANVLTF TGTGCCAGCAGTAGGACTGGGGCCAACGTCCTGACTTTC
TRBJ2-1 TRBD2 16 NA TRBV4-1 CASSQRASGGYNEQFF TGCGCCAGCAGCCAAAGAGCTAGCGGGGGGTACAATGAGCAGTTCTTC
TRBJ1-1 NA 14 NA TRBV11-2 CASSFLGQNTEAFF TGTGCCAGCAGCTTTTTAGGACAGAACACTGAAGCTTTCTTT
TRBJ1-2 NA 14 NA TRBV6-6 CASRVGGDNYGYTF TGTGCCAGCCGGGTCGGGGGTGACAACTATGGCTACACCTTC
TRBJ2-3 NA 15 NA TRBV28 CASIPGHFSTDTQYF TGTGCCAGCATCCCGGGACATTTTAGCACAGATACGCAGTATTTT
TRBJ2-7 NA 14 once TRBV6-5 CASSAGRGKYEQYF TGTGCCAGCAGTGCCGGTAGGGGAAAGTACGAGCAGTACTTC
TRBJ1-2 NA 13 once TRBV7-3 CASSLGQYYGYTF TGTGCCAGCAGCTTAGGGCAGTACTATGGCTACACCTTC
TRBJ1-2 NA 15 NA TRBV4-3 CASSQGVLANYGYTF TGCGCCAGCAGCCAAGGGGTCCTGGCTAACTATGGCTACACCTTC
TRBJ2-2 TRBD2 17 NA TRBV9 CASSVDGSGTVTGELFF TGTGCCAGCAGCGTAGATGGTAGCGGGACTGTCACCGGGGAGCTGTTTTTT
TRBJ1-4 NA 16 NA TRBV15 CATSRRARVPREKLFF TGTGCCACCAGCCGAAGGGCCCGGGTACCGCGTGAAAAACTGTTTTTT
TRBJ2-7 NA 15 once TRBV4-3 CASSQEDSVVYEQYF TGCGCCAGCAGCCAAGAGGACTCTGTGGTCTACGAGCAGTACTTC
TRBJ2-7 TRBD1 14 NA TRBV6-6 CASSAGQGKYEQYF TGTGCCAGCAGTGCGGGACAGGGGAAGTACGAGCAGTACTTC
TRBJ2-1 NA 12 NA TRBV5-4 CASSLTVEEQFF TGTGCCAGCAGCTTGACAGTGGAGGAGCAGTTCTTC
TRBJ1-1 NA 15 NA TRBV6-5 CASSLVSSSGTEAFF TGTGCCAGCAGTCTCGTTTCGAGCTCAGGTACTGAAGCTTTCTTT
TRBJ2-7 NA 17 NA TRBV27 CASSVRTDASLPYEQYF TGTGCCAGCAGCGTGCGGACAGACGCCAGTTTACCCTACGAGCAGTACTTC
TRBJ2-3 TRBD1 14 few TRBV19 CASFSGQGTDTQYF TGTGCCAGCTTTTCGGGACAGGGCACAGATACGCAGTATTTT
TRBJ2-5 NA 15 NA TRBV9 CASSKQGGTRETQYF TGTGCCAGCAGCAAACAGGGAGGGACCAGAGAGACCCAGTACTTC
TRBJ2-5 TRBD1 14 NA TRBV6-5 CASNLGQGQETQYF TGTGCCAGCAACCTTGGACAGGGACAAGAGACCCAGTACTTC
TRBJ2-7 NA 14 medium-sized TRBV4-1 CASSPRWSSYEQYF TGCGCCAGCAGCCCCCGGTGGAGCTCCTACGAGCAGTACTTC
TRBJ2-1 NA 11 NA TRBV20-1 CSATGSNEQFF TGCAGTGCTACTGGGTCCAATGAGCAGTTCTTC
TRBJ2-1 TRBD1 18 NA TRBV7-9 CAVSTGSEPSHSYNEQFF TGTGCCGTATCGACAGGGTCCGAACCCTCGCACTCCTACAATGAGCAGTTCTTC
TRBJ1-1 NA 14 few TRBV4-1 CASSPPLGDTEAFF TGCGCCAGCAGCCCACCGTTGGGGGACACTGAAGCTTTCTTT
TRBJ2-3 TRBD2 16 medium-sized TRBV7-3 CASSLTSGSPTDTQYF TGTGCCAGCAGCTTAACTAGCGGGAGCCCCACAGATACGCAGTATTTT
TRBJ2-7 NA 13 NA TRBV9 CASSVGSPYEQYF TGTGCCAGCAGCGTAGGATCTCCGTACGAGCAGTACTTC
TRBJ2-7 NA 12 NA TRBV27 CASSPTQYEQYF TGTGCCAGCAGCCCTACCCAATACGAGCAGTACTTC
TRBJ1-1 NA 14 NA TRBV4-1 CASSQGQGYTEAFF TGCGCCAGCAGCCAAGGGCAGGGGTACACTGAAGCTTTCTTT
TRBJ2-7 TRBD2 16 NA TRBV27 CASSSRPGGNFYEQYF TGTGCCAGCAGCTCGAGACCCGGGGGGAATTTCTACGAGCAGTACTTC
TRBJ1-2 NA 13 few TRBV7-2 CAIRTSAHYGYTF TGTGCCATCCGCACCTCGGCGCACTATGGCTACACCTTC
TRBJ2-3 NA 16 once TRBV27 CASSLRGVNYPDTQYF TGTGCCAGCAGTTTACGAGGAGTCAATTACCCAGATACGCAGTATTTT
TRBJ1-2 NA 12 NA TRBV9 CASSPDGPGYTF TGTGCCAGCAGCCCTGACGGTCCAGGCTACACCTTC
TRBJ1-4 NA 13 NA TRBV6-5 CASRGHSLEKLFF TGTGCCAGCAGGGGGCATTCTTTGGAAAAACTGTTTTTT
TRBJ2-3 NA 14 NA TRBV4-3 CASSQGLGPDTQYF TGCGCCAGCAGCCAAGGTCTAGGCCCAGATACGCAGTATTTT
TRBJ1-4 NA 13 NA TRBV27 CATAWGTNEKLFF TGTGCCACTGCATGGGGCACTAATGAAAAACTGTTTTTT
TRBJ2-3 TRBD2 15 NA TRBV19 CASSIGSGIPDTQYF TGTGCCAGTAGTATAGGGAGCGGGATTCCAGATACGCAGTATTTT
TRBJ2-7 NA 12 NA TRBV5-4 CASSSGSYEQYF TGTGCCAGCAGTTCAGGGTCGTACGAGCAGTACTTC
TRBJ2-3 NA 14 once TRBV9 CASSARMYTDTQYF TGTGCCAGCAGCGCTAGAATGTACACAGATACGCAGTATTTT
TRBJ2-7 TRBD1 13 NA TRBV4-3 CASSRDRDYEQYF TGCGCCAGCAGCCGGGACAGGGACTACGAGCAGTACTTC
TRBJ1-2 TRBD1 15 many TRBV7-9 CASSLPGQENYGYTF TGTGCCAGCAGCTTACCGGGACAGGAAAACTATGGCTACACCTTC